Below, one T cell receptor (beta chain) is given with its context. The entry originates in a study of blood T cell repertoires in COVID-19. Overall study: Acute and convalescent COVID-19 specimens originated in the United States, Italy and Spain. The analysed material was cDNA or gDNA that came from T cells, B-cell-depleted T cells, or PBMCs.

In the authors' workflow: The authors estimated nucleated cell counts from reference gene primer amplification. Method: immunoSEQ multiplex PCR; TCRdb's copy keeps in-frame clones and lacks some. D and trimming come from the DNA, and the V and J calls and clone size come from that table. The sample has 150,000 to 200,000 clones, around 86% seen once. CDR3 length: 17 amino acids. V dropped 3 bases and J dropped 3; count of bases not matched to a gene: 11. Germline CDR1 is GTSNPN and CDR2 is SVGIG (reference sequence). This clonotype originated in a man aged 35 to 55 with acute or convalescent COVID-19. Sequenced input: peripheral blood. The V gene is TRBV30, the J gene TRBJ2-5; 12 bases map to TRBD1. CDR3 nucleotides: TGTGCCTGGAGGGACCGGGACAGGGGGCGAGGGGAAGAGACCCAGTACTTC. Translating gives CAWRDRDRGRGEETQYF.